This T cell receptor beta chain was observed in a study of Graves' ophthalmopathy and Graves' hyperthyroidism. The study's findings and limits: A 13-signature model separated ophthalmopathy from stable hyperthyroidism, reaching about 90% sensitivity and around 79% specificity cross-validated.

The CDR3 is made up of 12 amino acids. Germline V gene sequence: CDR1 SGHVS, CDR2 FNYEAQ. Amplification of TCR beta CDR3 regions used RNA transcripts. HTBI-primed RT-PCR formed the first round, and a multiplex PCR formed the second. MiXCR, run by TCRdb on the multiplex PCR reads, gives a single entry per CDR3 protein. The repertoire has some 750,000 distinct CDR3 sequences, roughly 40% of them found once; the top ten carry roughly 46%. Additional autoimmune diseases, uncontrolled infections, pregnancy or lactation disqualified patients. Patients were diagnosed from clinical symptoms, serum thyroxine, TRAb, thyroid ultrasound and orbital computed tomography. There are a few counts of this clonotype. The target antigen is unknown.

The chain employs TRBV7-6 and TRBJ2-5; D gene ambiguous. Judging by the DNA end, TRBJ2-1 fits better; the J call may be wrong. Sequencing was carried out using peripheral blood. The receptor was isolated from an adult man with Graves' ophthalmopathy. CDR3 DNA sequence: TGTGCCAGCAGCTTAGGGACCAATGAGCAGTTCTTC. Translated: CASSLGTNEQFF.